The rows below give T cell receptor beta chains drawn from one sample of a study of blood T cells in healthy people across ages. Via MiXCR, TCRdb re-called the 5' RACE reads, giving one row per CDR3 protein. The sample comprises 1.5 million to 2 million distinct CDR3 sequences, roughly 27% of which are singletons, and roughly 8.2% rests with the top ten. The sample was blood. These receptor sequences come from a woman in her 30s in good health. Each CDR3 is given with its conserved first and last residue. The D gene is left open where the match is weak. Only part of the rows carry a size: once, few, many, or a class if the clone is expanded.

clone_size d_call j_call v_call cdr3_aa cdr3_nt
many TRBD1 TRBJ2-4 TRBV5-5 CASSSPGQGDIQYF TGTGCCAGCAGCTCCCCGGGACAGGGAGACATTCAGTACTTC
- - TRBJ1-6 TRBV3-1 CASKNSDSPLHF TGTGCCAGCAAGAACAGCGACTCACCCCTCCACTTT
many - TRBJ2-5 TRBV5-4 CASSADRYQETQYF TGTGCCAGCAGCGCTGACAGATACCAAGAGACCCAGTACTTC
- - TRBJ2-5 TRBV20-1 CSAPPGGVRETQYF TGCAGTGCCCCCCCCGGGGGAGTTCGGGAGACCCAGTACTTC
few - TRBJ2-4 TRBV7-2 CASSTQGQVKNIQYF TGTGCCAGCAGCACCCAGGGGCAGGTCAAAAACATTCAGTACTTC
- - TRBJ1-1 TRBV29-1 CSVEDQGTAFF TGCAGCGTTGAAGATCAGGGTACCGCTTTCTTT
few - TRBJ1-1 TRBV15 CATRERDRAFF TGTGCCACCAGGGAGAGGGATCGAGCTTTCTTT
few - TRBJ2-6 TRBV24-1 CAVGGRGSSGANVLTF TGTGCCGTCGGGGGCAGGGGGTCGTCAGGGGCCAACGTCCTGACTTTC
many TRBD2 TRBJ2-3 TRBV6-6 CASKRLAGETSTDTQYF TGTGCCAGCAAACGGCTAGCGGGAGAAACTAGCACAGATACGCAGTATTTT
many - TRBJ2-7 TRBV29-1 CSVVPTGASSYEQYF TGCAGCGTTGTCCCGACAGGAGCGTCCTCCTACGAGCAGTACTTC
- TRBD2 TRBJ2-5 TRBV15 CATSIARGGGKTQYF TGTGCCACCAGCATAGCACGGGGGGGTGGGAAGACCCAGTACTTC
- TRBD2 TRBJ2-5 TRBV7-6 CASSLTWREGTYQETQYF TGTGCCAGCAGCTTAACTTGGCGGGAGGGCACCTACCAAGAGACCCAGTACTTC
- - TRBJ2-3 TRBV4-3 CASSQVDGSGSDTQYF TGCGCCAGCAGCCAAGTCGACGGGAGTGGGTCAGATACGCAGTATTTT
- - TRBJ1-4 TRBV11-2 CASSSRVNEKLFF TGTGCCAGCAGCTCTAGGGTTAATGAAAAACTGTTTTTT
few - TRBJ2-1 TRBV7-2 CASSAIGGGFDEQFF TGTGCCAGCAGCGCAATAGGGGGGGGATTCGATGAGCAGTTCTTC
- TRBD2 TRBJ2-1 TRBV11-2 CASSPALASGRNEQFF TGTGCCAGCAGTCCGGCGTTGGCTAGCGGGAGGAATGAGCAGTTCTTC
few - TRBJ1-5 TRBV9 CASSVGKSNQPQHF TGTGCCAGCAGCGTAGGCAAAAGTAATCAGCCCCAGCATTTT
- TRBD2 TRBJ2-1 TRBV11-3 CASSLPGLADEQFF TGTGCCAGCAGCTTGCCGGGACTAGCCGATGAGCAGTTCTTC
- - TRBJ2-2 TRBV24-1 CATSRGTTGELCF TGTGCCACCAGTCGAGGAACCACCGGGGAGCTGTGTTTT
few - TRBJ1-5 TRBV7-9 CASSSSGQGSSNQPQHF TGTGCCAGCAGCTCCTCGGGGCAGGGGAGTAGCAATCAGCCCCAGCATTTT
- TRBD2 TRBJ2-7 TRBV7-6 CASCLRLAGFYEQYF TGTGCCAGCTGCTTACGACTAGCGGGATTTTACGAGCAGTACTTC
- - TRBJ2-5 TRBV10-2 CASTETRRETQYF TGCGCCAGCACTGAGACAAGACGGGAGACCCAGTACTTC
- - TRBJ2-7 TRBV12-3/TRBV12-4 CASSSQPYNEQYF TGTGCCAGCAGCTCCCAGCCCTACAATGAGCAGTACTTC
few TRBD2 TRBJ2-1 TRBV24-1 CATSDGGTSGTNEQFF TGTGCCACCAGTGATGGGGGGACTAGCGGGACTAATGAGCAGTTCTTC
many - TRBJ2-4 TRBV7-3 CASSAPDLDIQYF TGTGCCAGCAGCGCTCCGGACCTCGACATTCAGTACTTC
many - TRBJ2-1 TRBV27 CATFGKTSVSYNEQFF TGTGCCACATTCGGGAAAACTAGTGTCAGCTACAATGAGCAGTTCTTC
many - TRBJ1-2 TRBV2 CASSPGPANYGYTF TGTGCCAGCAGTCCAGGCCCAGCCAACTATGGCTACACCTTC
few - TRBJ1-2 TRBV15 CATSATINYGYTF TGTGCCACCAGCGCGACAATTAACTATGGCTACACCTTC
many - TRBJ2-7 TRBV7-6 CASSTGRSSYEQYF TGTGCCAGCAGCACGGGGAGAAGCTCCTACGAGCAGTACTTC
few - TRBJ2-1 TRBV30 CAWKEQGNNEQFF TGTGCCTGGAAAGAACAGGGAAACAATGAGCAGTTCTTC
few TRBD2 TRBJ2-1 TRBV7-2 CASSYRRLAGDSEQFF TGTGCCAGCAGCTACAGGCGGCTAGCGGGGGACAGTGAGCAGTTCTTC
- - TRBJ1-6 TRBV6-5 CASSYSSQPYSPLHF TGTGCCAGCAGTTACTCGAGTCAGCCTTATTCACCCCTCCACTTT
- TRBD2 TRBJ2-3 TRBV11-2 CASSLALGLADLTDTQYF TGTGCCAGCAGCTTAGCTCTGGGACTAGCGGACCTCACAGATACGCAGTATTTT
few - TRBJ2-2 TRBV5-1 CASSLKEGGTGELFF TGCGCCAGCAGCTTGAAGGAGGGCGGAACCGGGGAGCTGTTTTTT
- - TRBJ2-3 TRBV20-1 CSARDQPRRDTQYF TGCAGTGCTAGAGACCAGCCCAGGAGAGATACGCAGTATTTT